The 16 T cell receptor beta chains below were found in one sample sequenced in a study of T-cell reconstitution after alpha-beta-depleted transplantation in children. Library preparation (for TCRbeta) was performed with unique molecular identifiers. TCRdb ran MiXCR on the PCR reads and lists one entry per CDR3 protein. The sample shows fewer than 450,000 distinct CDR3 sequences, around 15% of them seen only once. The source was PBMCs, mostly from graft donor cells, collected 360 days after TCRalphabeta/CD19-depleted stem cell transplant. The receptor set was obtained from a male patient aged 2 to 10 who had a stem cell transplant for acute lymphoblastic leukemia, so the T cells may come from the graft donor.

This clonotype was found many times. This chain connects TRBV5-1 to TRBJ2-7, with TRBD2 matching over 15 bases. The CDR3 loop spans 17 amino acids. CDR1 is SGHRS and CDR2 is YFSETQ in the germline V gene. J was trimmed by 7 bases and V by 3 bases; bases with no gene match: 11. CDR3 coding DNA: TGCGCCAGCAGCTGGAATGGACTAGCGGGAGGGTTAGGAGAGCAGTACTTC. Translated, it gives CASSWNGLAGGLGEQYF. Complete variable domain (other parts from reference TRBV5-1 and TRBJ2-7): KAGVTQTPRYLIKTRGQQVTLSCSPISGHRSVSWYQQTPGQGLQFLFEYFSETQRNKGNFPGRFSGRQFSNSRSEMNVSTLELGDSALYLCASSWNGLAGGLGEQYFGPGTRLTVT.

As regards this clonotype: A much larger clone differs by one base, so this may be a read error. V usage is TRBV20-1 and J usage is TRBJ2-1, with 16 bases fitting TRBD2. Per germline, CDR1 DFQATT and CDR2 SNEGSKA (reference sequence). There are 16 residues in the CDR3. This chain's CDR3 is CCAWGLAGGPFNEQFF. The CDR3 nucleotides are TGCTGTGCTTGGGGACTAGCGGGAGGGCCCTTCAATGAGCAGTTCTTC.

This clonotype was found a few times. The chain recombines TRBV18 with TRBJ1-1; D is unresolved. Looked up from germline, CDR1 is KGHSH and CDR2 is LQKENI. The germline V and J ends were trimmed by 3 bases and 1 base, with 15 bases remaining between them. The CDR3 runs 16 residues. CDR3: CASSPAWTATNTEAFF. For the CDR3, the DNA is TGTGCCAGCTCACCGGCGTGGACCGCAACGAACACTGAAGCTTTCTTT.

This clonotype came up many times. The rearrangement uses TRBV6-2 or TRBV6-3 and TRBJ2-7; a possible D gene is TRBD2 (6 bases). V was cut by 3 bases and J by 3 bases, with 15 bases left in between. Germline CDR1 and CDR2: MNHEY and SVGEGT. The CDR3 runs to 15 residues. This CDR3 is CASSYTGLIDYEQYF. The CDR3 DNA sequence: TGTGCCAGCAGTTATACGGGACTTATAGACTACGAGCAGTACTTC.

This rearrangement joins TRBV21-1 to TRBJ2-7; the table's D call TRBD1 went unverified against the DNA. TRBV21-1 is flagged as a pseudogene. This CDR3 has 16 amino acids. The CDR3 region is CASSTPGQGACWEQYF. The CDR3 nucleotides read TGTGCCAGCAGCACGCCGGGACAGGGGGCTTGTTGGGAGCAGTACTTC.

This clonotype was recorded at least ten times. The chain is built from TRBV10-3 and TRBJ2-3; 8 nucleotides match TRBD1. Trimming removed 6 bases from V and 5 bases from J; junction bases left unmatched: 7. Per the germline V gene, CDR1 is ENHRY and CDR2 is SYGVKD. The length of the CDR3 is 14 residues. The CDR3 sequence is CAIRPGQGGDTQYF. For the CDR3, the DNA is TGTGCCATCAGACCCGGACAGGGAGGAGATACGCAGTATTTT.

This clonotype has only a few counts. The chain carries TRBV7-8 and TRBJ2-7; weak D call: TRBD2 (6 bases). Germline-derived CDR1 and CDR2 are SGHVS and FQNEAQ. Trimming pared 3 bases from V and 3 bases from J, leaving 18 bases between. This CDR3 spans 16 amino acids. The DNA for the CDR3 is TGTGCCAGCAGCTTTCAGAGGACTTTAGCGGTCTACGAGCAGTACTTC. Protein product: CASSFQRTLAVYEQYF.

This clonotype was counted ten times or more. The chain couples TRBV12-3 or TRBV12-4 to TRBJ2-1, with TRBD2 matching 12 bases. J was trimmed by 8 bases and V by 1 base; bases with no gene match: 3. The CDR3 is 15 residues long. DNA for the CDR3: TGTGCCAGCAGTTTAGTGGCTAGCGGGAGGGATGAGCAGTTCTTC. Protein sequence: CASSLVASGRDEQFF.

V is TRBV27 and J is TRBJ1-6, with 7 bases aligning to TRBD1. Losses at the gene ends were 4 bases for V and 7 bases for J; bases not matched to a gene: 7. Germline CDR1 and CDR2: MNHEY and SMNVEV (reference sequence). CDR3 length: 15 amino acids. CDR3 amino acids: CASSWEGTANSPLHF. In DNA form, the CDR3 reads TGTGCCAGCAGTTGGGAGGGGACAGCAAATTCACCCCTCCACTTT.

The V call is TRBV20-1, the J call TRBJ1-5; D is uncertain. Germline V CDR1 and CDR2: DFQATT, SNEGSKA (reference sequence). The germline V and J ends were trimmed by 6 bases and 1 base, with 10 bases remaining between them. The CDR3 sequence is 13 residues long. DNA of the CDR3: TGCAGTGCGGTGAGGAACAGCAATCAGCCCCAGCATTTT. Translating gives CSAVRNSNQPQHF.

This clonotype occurred a few times. The J gene is TRBJ1-5, the V gene TRBV2; tentatively, D is TRBD1 (5 bases). The ends were cut back, 3 bases at V and 5 bases at J, with 11 bases in the middle. CDR1 is SNHLY and CDR2 is FYNNEI in the germline V gene. CDR3 length: 14 amino acids. CDR3 protein: CASSDDRGHQPQHF. For the CDR3, the DNA is TGTGCCAGCAGTGATGATAGGGGTCATCAGCCCCAGCATTTT.

This chain uses TRBV7-2 with TRBJ2-7; perhaps TRBD1 as D (6 bases). CDR3 length equals 14 residues. The germline gives CDR1 SGHTA, CDR2 FQGNSA. V dropped 1 base and J dropped 3 bases, with 10 bases sitting between them. The CDR3 reads CASSLVHRDYEQYF. In nucleotides, the CDR3 is TGTGCCAGCAGCTTAGTTCACAGGGACTACGAGCAGTACTTC.

This clonotype has just a few counts. This chain joins TRBV12-3 or TRBV12-4 and TRBJ1-1; possibly TRBD1 for D (6 bases). The V and J ends lost 4 bases and 1 base respectively, with 13 bases between them. The CDR3 has 15 residues. As DNA, the CDR3 is TGTGCCAGCAGTTCCCGGGACACTCGGAACACTGAAGCTTTCTTT. This translates into CASSSRDTRNTEAFF.

At least ten counts were recorded for this clonotype. The chain couples TRBV20-1 to TRBJ2-7; possible D gene TRBD1, 5 bases. The CDR3 is 14 residues long. CDR1 and CDR2 from the germline V gene are DFQATT and SNEGSKA (reference sequence). V lost 1 base to trimming and J lost 0 bases, with 10 bases between them. CDR3 residues: CSARVAGYSYEQYF. Written as DNA, the CDR3 is TGCAGTGCTAGAGTTGCAGGGTACTCCTACGAGCAGTACTTC.

This clonotype was seen only a few times. The rearrangement uses TRBV6-2 or TRBV6-3 and TRBJ2-7; maybe TRBD2 (5 bases). This CDR3 contains 12 residues. Germline V gene data show CDR1 as MNHEY and CDR2 as SVGEGT. The V and J ends lost 8 bases and 3 bases respectively, with 11 bases between them. The DNA for the CDR3 is TGTGCCAGCGTCAACGGGGACTACGAGCAGTACTTC. It translates to CASVNGDYEQYF.

This clonotype was recorded only once. This chain links TRBV14 with TRBJ1-1; D is uncertain. V lost 3 bases, J lost 0 bases, and 11 bases lay in between. The CDR3 sequence is 15 residues long. The V gene's germline CDR1 is SGHDN and CDR2 FVKESK. The CDR3 reads CASSHNPQLNTEAFF. Here the CDR3 DNA reads TGTGCCAGCAGCCACAACCCACAGCTGAACACTGAAGCTTTCTTT.